The 31 T cell receptor beta chains reported below all come from one sample, sequenced in a study of T cell responses to AZD1222 COVID-19 vaccine. Clones were sequenced by immunoSEQ multiplex PCR, and TCRdb holds only the in-frame ones, with some missing. Of more than 70,000 clones in the sample, around 85% were seen once. The material sequenced was peripheral blood, taken on day 0 of AZD1222 vaccination. All receptors come from an adult in good health.

The chain is built from TRBV14 and TRBJ2-1; D remains unclear. Trimming pared 1 base from V and 4 bases from J, leaving 11 bases between. The CDR3 length is 15 residues. Germline V gene lookup returns CDR1 SGHDN and CDR2 FVKESK. CDR3 amino acids: CASSQVLSSYNEQFF. The CDR3 DNA follows: TGTGCCAGCAGCCAAGTCTTATCCTCTTACAATGAGCAGTTCTTC. The variable domain in full, completed from reference TRBV14 and TRBJ2-1, reads EAGVTQFPSHSVIEKGQTVTLRCDPISGHDNLYWYRRVMGKEIKFLLHFVKESKQDESGMPNNRFLAERTGGTYSTLKVQPAELEDSGVYFCASSQVLSSYNEQFFGPGTRLTVL.

V gene TRBV19 combines with J gene TRBJ2-3; D may match TRBD1 or TRBD2 (5 bases each). V lost 5 bases, J lost 11 bases, and 14 bases lay in between. The CDR3 spans 12 residues. CDR1 LNHDA and CDR2 SQIVND come from the germline V gene (reference sequence). The CDR3 DNA is TGTGCCAGTAGTGGGGACGGGTGGGAGCAGTATTTT. Translating it yields CASSGDGWEQYF.

This sequence joins TRBV4-2 and TRBJ2-1; 9 positions agree with TRBD1. V lost 3 bases, J lost 4 bases, and 4 bases stayed unmatched. The CDR3 length is 15 residues. CDR1 and CDR2 (germline): LGHNA, YNFKEQ. CDR3 in amino acids: CASSHRDRDYNEQFF. CDR3 DNA: TGTGCCAGCAGCCACCGGGACAGGGATTACAATGAGCAGTTCTTC.

The V gene is TRBV2, the J gene TRBJ2-1, with D possibly TRBD2 on 6 matching bases. CDR3 length: 15 amino acids. The germline gives CDR1 SNHLY, CDR2 FYNNEI. Trimming left V 6 bases short and J 3 bases short, with 15 bases between. The CDR3 DNA reads as TGTGCCAGCAGATCGAGGGGAGGAAACTACAATGAGCAGTTCTTC. Its translation: CASRSRGGNYNEQFF.

This rearrangement joins TRBV19 to TRBJ2-3; D is possibly TRBD1 (6 bases). V was pared by 5 bases and J by 7 bases, with 19 bases between. This CDR3 has 15 amino acids. Per germline, CDR1 LNHDA and CDR2 SQIVND (reference sequence). CDR3 region: CASSPETGGFNTQYF. The CDR3 DNA is TGTGCCAGTAGTCCTGAGACAGGTGGTTTTAATACGCAGTATTTT.

The rearrangement joins TRBV14 to TRBJ1-1; D remains unclear. The length of the CDR3 is 13 residues. The germline V gene has CDR1 SGHDN and CDR2 FVKESK. The V gene lost 4 bases and the J gene lost 1 base, with 7 bases spanning the gap. In nucleotides, the CDR3 is TGTGCCAGCAGCCTCTCATCGAACACTGAAGCTTTCTTT. Protein product: CASSLSSNTEAFF.

The chain couples TRBV7-6 to TRBJ2-7; D not certain. The CDR3 is 15 amino acids. V lost 1 base and J 0 bases, leaving 10 bases between the germline ends. The germline CDR1 and CDR2 sequences are SGHVS and FNYEAQ. The CDR3 is CASSLESASSYEQYF. Here the CDR3 DNA reads TGTGCCAGCAGCTTAGAGTCCGCCAGCTCCTACGAGCAGTACTTC.

The CDR3 is CASSRPAGDGSPLHF. CDR3 bases: TGTGCCAGCAGCCGCCCGGCAGGGGACGGATCACCCCTCCACTTT. The chain combines TRBV6-6 with TRBJ1-6, with D perhaps TRBD1 (6 bases). This CDR3 has 15 amino acids. Trimming took off 6 bases at V and 10 bases at J, with 19 bases between the two ends. Per the germline V gene, CDR1 is MNHNY and CDR2 is SVGAGI (reference sequence).

With respect to this clone: The junction departs from the called germline gene at one end, perhaps through a read error. This chain connects TRBV30 to TRBJ2-4; D might be TRBD1 (6 bases). Germline V CDR1 and CDR2: GTSNPN, SVGIG (reference sequence). The CDR3 consists of 13 residues. The CDR3 nucleotides read TGTGCCTGGAGTGTAAATCGACAGGACATTGGGAACTTC. It encodes CAWSVNRQDIGNF. Together with reference TRBV30 and TRBJ2-4, the CDR3 gives the full variable domain: SQTIHQWPATLVQPVGSPLSLECTVEGTSNPNLYWYRQAAGRGLQLLFYSVGIGQISSEVPQNLSASRPQDRQFILSSKKLLLSDSGFYLCAWSVNRQDIGNFGAGTRLSVL.

The gene calls are TRBV11-2 and TRBJ2-7, with 10 bases aligning to TRBD2. V was clipped by 0 bases and J by 4 bases; unmatched bases: 3. The germline CDR1 and CDR2 sequences are SGHAT and FQNNGV. This CDR3 has 15 amino acids. Here the CDR3 DNA reads TGTGCCAGCAGCTTAGATCTAGCGGGGGTATACGAGCAGTACTTC. Residues: CASSLDLAGVYEQYF.

This sequence joins TRBV5-4 and TRBJ2-1; 7 bases agree with TRBD1. Per germline, CDR1 SGHNT and CDR2 YYREEE (reference sequence). V dropped 4 bases and J dropped 6; count of bases not matched to a gene: 4. CDR3 length: 13 amino acids. Here the CDR3 DNA reads TGTGCCAGCAGCGAGGGACAGCCCAATGAGCAGTTCTTC. This translates into CASSEGQPNEQFF.

The rearrangement uses TRBV19 and TRBJ1-4; D is unresolved. This CDR3 has 14 amino acids. Looked up from germline, CDR1 is LNHDA and CDR2 is SQIVND (reference sequence). Between the trimmed V and J ends, which lost 6 bases and 10 bases, there was a span of 18 bases. CDR3 sequence (DNA): TGTGCCAGTAGGATCAATAGGGAGGGTGGAAAACTGTTTTTT. It translates to CASRINREGGKLFF.

The rearrangement joins TRBV7-3 to TRBJ2-3; D is unclear. Deletions cut 8 bases from V and 0 bases from J, with 6 bases between. The CDR3 consists of 12 residues. CDR1 SGHTA and CDR2 FQGTGA come from the germline V gene. The CDR3 is CASGQSTDTQYF. DNA for the CDR3: TGTGCCAGCGGGCAGAGCACAGATACGCAGTATTTT.

V and J are TRBV28 and TRBJ1-4; no clear D gene. Trimming removed 9 bases at V and 2 bases at J, with 13 bases between. This CDR3 has 14 residues. CDR1 is MDHEN and CDR2 is SYDVKM in the germline V gene. CDR3 in amino acids: CASGEAATNEKLFF. In DNA form, the CDR3 reads TGTGCCAGTGGTGAGGCAGCGACTAATGAAAAACTGTTTTTT.

The chain is built from TRBV7-9 and TRBJ2-2; D not resolved. The V and J ends lost 5 bases and 5 bases respectively, with 12 bases between them. The germline V gene has CDR1 SEHNR and CDR2 FQNEAQ (reference sequence). This CDR3 region has 14 residues. The CDR3 nucleotides are TGTGCCAGCAGCCCCCACACACGGACCGGGGAGCTGTTTTTT. It yields the protein CASSPHTRTGELFF.

J is TRBJ1-3 and V is TRBV5-1; D gene ambiguous. The V end lost 1 base, the J end lost 6 bases, and 8 bases lay between the germline ends. The CDR3 consists of 13 residues. Per the germline V gene, CDR1 is SGHRS and CDR2 is YFSETQ. The CDR3 DNA is TGCGCCAGCAGCTTGAACGACGAAAACACCATATATTTT. Translation gives CASSLNDENTIYF.

The CDR3 DNA is TGTGCCATCAGTGAGTCGTCCGGCAGCAAGAATCATGCTTTCTTT. It codes for CAISESSGSKNHAFF. V usage is TRBV10-3 and J usage is TRBJ1-1; D unclear. From germline, CDR1 is ENHRY and CDR2 SYGVKD. V was pared by 0 bases and J by 11 bases, with 19 bases between. The CDR3 has 15 amino acids.

The chain couples TRBV6-5 to TRBJ1-3; perhaps TRBD1 as D (5 bases). CDR1 and CDR2 from the germline V gene are MNHEY and SVGAGI. The CDR3 is 12 amino acids. Trimming shortened V by 6 bases and J by 8 bases, and 11 bases separated the two germline ends. The CDR3 nucleotides are TGTGCCAGCAGGGAGGGGAGCGACACCATATATTTT. This encodes CASREGSDTIYF.

V and J are TRBV6-5 and TRBJ1-5; no definite D call. V lost 0 bases and J 9 bases, leaving 12 bases between the germline ends. The germline V gene encodes CDR1 MNHEY and CDR2 SVGAGI. The length of the CDR3 is 14 residues. CDR3: CASSYSSTGGPQHF. The CDR3 nucleotides are TGTGCCAGCAGTTACTCTTCAACCGGTGGGCCCCAGCATTTT.

This chain connects TRBV6-4 to TRBJ2-1; 12 bases match TRBD2. There are 16 residues in the CDR3. The germline V gene encodes CDR1 MRHNA and CDR2 SNTAGT. V lost 4 bases and J lost 8; bases outside the gene matches: 9. In DNA form, the CDR3 reads TGTGCCAGCAGTGCTCTAGCGGGAGGGTCTTTCGATGAGCAGTTCTTC. Its protein is CASSALAGGSFDEQFF.

The V and J genes are TRBV3-1 (or the pseudogene TRBV3-2) and TRBJ1-6; D remains unclear. This CDR3 has 16 residues. V lost 0 bases, J lost 4 bases, and 10 bases lay in between. CDR1 is LGHDT and CDR2 is YNNKEL in the germline V gene (reference sequence). The CDR3 DNA reads TGTGCCAGCAGCCAAGAAGGAATATGGTATAATTCACCCCTCCACTTT. This encodes CASSQEGIWYNSPLHF.

The table lists this clone with a count of one. The chain couples TRBV2 to TRBJ2-1; no clear D gene. V was shortened by 7 bases and J by 0 bases, with 22 bases between the two germline ends. This CDR3 is 18 amino acids long. Per the germline V gene, CDR1 is SNHLY and CDR2 is FYNNEI. CDR3 region: CASKRPYRTPSSYNEQFF. The CDR3 nucleotides read TGTGCCAGCAAGAGGCCCTACCGAACCCCAAGCTCCTACAATGAGCAGTTCTTC.

V is TRBV18 and J is TRBJ2-2, with TRBD1 matching 8 bases. This CDR3 has 16 residues. CDR1 is KGHSH, CDR2 LQKENI, per germline. The junction had 7 bases not matched to a gene; V was cut back by 5 bases and J by 2 bases. This CDR3 reads CASSIQGARNTGELFF. CDR3 bases: TGTGCCAGCTCAATTCAGGGGGCACGAAACACCGGGGAGCTGTTTTTT. The whole variable domain, filled in from reference TRBV18 and TRBJ2-2, reads NAGVMQNPRHLVRRRGQEARLRCSPMKGHSHVYWYRQLPEEGLKFMVYLQKENIIDESGMPKERFSAEFPKEGPSILRIQQVVRGDSAAYFCASSIQGARNTGELFFGEGSRLTVL.

This chain uses TRBV28 with TRBJ2-7, with 11 bases fitting TRBD2. The CDR3 covers 16 residues. Germline V CDR1 and CDR2: MDHEN, SYDVKM. V dropped 6 bases and J dropped 3; count of bases not matched to a gene: 10. In DNA, the CDR3 is TGTGCCAGCAGCCTAGAACTAGCGGGGGTACTCTACGAGCAGTACTTC. Its translation is CASSLELAGVLYEQYF. Complete variable domain (other parts from reference TRBV28 and TRBJ2-7): DVKVTQSSRYLVKRTGEKVFLECVQDMDHENMFWYRQDPGLGLRLIYFSYDVKMKEKGDIPEGYSVSREKKERFSLILESASTNQTSMYLCASSLELAGVLYEQYFGPGTRLTVT.

This chain joins TRBV5-1 and TRBJ2-5; tentatively, D is TRBD1 (6 bases). CDR1 is SGHRS and CDR2 is YFSETQ in the germline V gene. V was clipped by 0 bases and J by 5 bases, with 14 bases between them. CDR3 length: 15 residues. CDR3 nucleotide sequence: TGCGCCAGCAGCTTGGCCGTGGGGGCGCGGGAGACCCAGTACTTC. The encoded protein is CASSLAVGARETQYF.

The gene calls are TRBV28 and TRBJ1-5; unclear D gene. The CDR3 consists of 14 residues. In germline, CDR1 is MDHEN, CDR2 SYDVKM. Trimming shortened V by 6 bases and J by 6 bases, and 15 bases separated the two germline ends. The CDR3, as DNA: TGTGCCAGCAGCTTCCCCCAGGCGGGTCAGCCCCAGCATTTT. Translation: CASSFPQAGQPQHF. The variable domain in full, with the rest retrieved from reference TRBV28 and TRBJ1-5, is DVKVTQSSRYLVKRTGEKVFLECVQDMDHENMFWYRQDPGLGLRLIYFSYDVKMKEKGDIPEGYSVSREKKERFSLILESASTNQTSMYLCASSFPQAGQPQHFGDGTRLSIL.

This clone showed up just once. The genes are TRBV7-6 and TRBJ2-1; 12 bases are a match to TRBD2. Germline CDR1 SGHVS, CDR2 FNYEAQ. V dropped 5 bases and J dropped 8; count of bases not matched to a gene: 10. This CDR3 has 16 residues. CDR3 DNA: TGTGCCAGCAGCATAATAGCGCTAGCGGGAGGGGATGAGCAGTTCTTC. Its translation: CASSIIALAGGDEQFF.

Points on this clone: Other DNA sequences in the same sample also yield this CDR3. The chain employs TRBV5-1 and TRBJ2-1, with 7 bases aligning to TRBD1. Germline CDR1 SGHRS, CDR2 YFSETQ. V lost 0 bases to trimming and J lost 7 bases; unmatched junction nucleotides: 1. This CDR3 region has 13 residues. The CDR3 DNA follows: TGCGCCAGCAGCTTGGACAGGGGTAATGAGCAGTTCTTC. This encodes CASSLDRGNEQFF. Based on the CDR3 plus reference TRBV5-1 and TRBJ2-1, the full variable domain is KAGVTQTPRYLIKTRGQQVTLSCSPISGHRSVSWYQQTPGQGLQFLFEYFSETQRNKGNFPGRFSGRQFSNSRSEMNVSTLELGDSALYLCASSLDRGNEQFFGPGTRLTVL.

The chain employs TRBV14 and TRBJ2-5; D may correspond to TRBD1 or TRBD2 (7 bases each). Germline assignment: CDR1 SGHDN and CDR2 FVKESK. The CDR3 is 13 amino acids. With 4 bases removed from V and 4 bases from J, the gap between germline ends came to 10 bases. CDR3 sequence: CASSLRGGETQYF. In DNA form, the CDR3 reads TGTGCCAGCAGCCTCAGGGGGGGAGAGACCCAGTACTTC.

This chain connects TRBV7-9 to TRBJ2-5; the match to TRBD2 covers 10 bases. The CDR3 extends over 16 amino acids. V dropped 5 bases and J dropped 6; count of bases not matched to a gene: 12. Germline V gene sequence: CDR1 SEHNR, CDR2 FQNEAQ (reference sequence). CDR3 nucleotide sequence: TGTGCCAGCAGCCAAGAGACTAGCGGGCCGACGAAGACCCAGTACTTC. Its translation is CASSQETSGPTKTQYF.

The DNA of the CDR3 is TGTGCCAGCAGCCTCCGGGGACAGGCGTACGACGAGCAGTACTTC. As protein: CASSLRGQAYDEQYF. V and J are TRBV7-3 and TRBJ2-7; 8 bases are shared with TRBD1. In germline, CDR1 is SGHTA, CDR2 FQGTGA. The J segment lost 5 bases and the V segment lost 5 bases, leaving 11 bases of the junction unmatched. This CDR3 is 15 amino acids long.